This TCR beta chain was retrieved from a study of lymphopenia after photon versus proton radiotherapy. Study-wide results and limits: Proton therapy kept repertoires fairly stable, unlike photons, which gained effector/memory cells. Better survival with proton therapy was suggested as possible, not demonstrated.

This clone has just one count. As yet, its antigen is unknown. Sequencing used immunoSEQ multiplex PCR; TCRdb keeps in-frame clones, though not all of them. The table records 14,000 or so clones, under 90% of them present only once. Trimming took off 1 base at V and 6 bases at J, with 19 bases between the two ends. From germline, CDR1 is SGHAT and CDR2 FQNNGV. The CDR3 covers 17 residues. The receptor's source is a man aged 50 or older with gastric cancer. This chain uses TRBV11-2 with TRBJ2-1, with D perhaps matching TRBD1 (5 bases). The specimen was peripheral blood, collected from a patient treated with photon-based radiotherapy. The CDR3 DNA is TGTGCCAGCAGCTTAGTCGGGCGTGACAGAATTCGCAATGAGCAGTTCTTC. Encoded protein: CASSLVGRDRIRNEQFF.